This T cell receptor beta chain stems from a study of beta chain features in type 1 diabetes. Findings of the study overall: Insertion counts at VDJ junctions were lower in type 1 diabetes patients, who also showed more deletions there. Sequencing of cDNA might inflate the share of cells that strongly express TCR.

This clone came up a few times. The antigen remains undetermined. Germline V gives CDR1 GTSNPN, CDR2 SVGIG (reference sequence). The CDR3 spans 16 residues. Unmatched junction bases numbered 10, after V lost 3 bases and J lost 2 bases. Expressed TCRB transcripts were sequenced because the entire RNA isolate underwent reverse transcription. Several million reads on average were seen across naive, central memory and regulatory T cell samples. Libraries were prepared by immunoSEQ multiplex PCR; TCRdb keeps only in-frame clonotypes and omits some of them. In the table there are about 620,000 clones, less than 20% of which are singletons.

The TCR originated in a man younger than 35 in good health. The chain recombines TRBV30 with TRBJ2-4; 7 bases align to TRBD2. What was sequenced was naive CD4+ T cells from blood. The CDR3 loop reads CAWRGGPPVTKNIQYF. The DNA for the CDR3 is TGTGCCTGGAGGGGAGGGCCCCCCGTGACCAAAAACATTCAGTACTTC.